One T cell receptor beta chain is described in this entry. What antigen it recognizes has not been identified. This specimen comes from a study of cytomegalovirus exposure and HLA in healthy donors (TCRdb year 2017). Regarding the complete study: In an earlier analysis of about 560 of the donors, around 300 Gb of sequence data and about 110 million unique TCR beta sequences from about 179 million T cells were reported. All discovery cohort repertoires had been generated using a single sequencing platform. About five DR-DQ haplotypes were treated as single units for association and clustering because of strong linkage in the cohort. An early release covering some 640 HLA-typed donors comprised about 320 gigabases of sequencing data and roughly 85 million unique TCR sequences. The study aimed to test whether signatures of past pathogen exposure could be identified by cataloging public T cell receptors. In a later genetic analysis, genome-wide SNP genotypes for about 65% of the roughly 700 donors were used, and that subset was treated as a discovery cohort. To study patterns of TCR occurrence, a later analysis re-analyzed previously published TCR beta repertoires from hundreds of donors and added high-resolution HLA genotyping. The study used immunosequencing to profile the T cell repertoires of around 600 subjects and linked those repertoires to cytomegalovirus serostatus. Donor age, sex, ethnicity and CMV serostatus were compiled alongside the repertoire data. Typing coverage differed by locus: A, B, C, DRB1 and DQB1 were typed in roughly 620-630 donors, DQA1 in approximately 520, DPA1 in some 600, and DPB1 in 400 to 490. Of the approximately 370 genotyped donors, over 80% were placed in the genetic ancestry cluster associated with self-reported Caucasian donors. Among several hundred genotyped donors of the cohort, an average of around 220,000 unique TCR beta nucleotide sequences was sequenced per donor, of which about 20% were non-productive. High-throughput TCR immunosequencing, statistical association of individual TCRs with disease status, and machine learning were combined to predict cytomegalovirus infection status. Rather than using new phenotypic data, the later analysis identified candidate immune exposures from TCR beta sequences and from how often those sequences occurred across donors. HLA typing included class I and class II loci at four-digit resolution. An earlier analysis of 587 of the donors applied high-throughput TCR beta sequencing to assess whether each TCR beta V gene segment acted as functional or pseudogenic. In addition to the first cohort of 650 to 750 subjects, a separate validation cohort of 130 or so different subjects was used.

V loses 3 bases at its end and J loses 0 bases; junction bases beyond the gene matches: 6. Measured from the cysteine to the phenylalanine, the CDR3 is 16 residues long. Kept here is only the CDR3 DNA, which spans 48 bases and is read in frame from base 1. Via the germline V gene, CDR1 is SGHTA and CDR2 FQGNSA. The library was prepared using the immunoSEQ multiplex PCR assay. For the multiplex PCR, a mixture combining 60 forward primers for TCR Vbeta segments and 13 reverse primers for TCR Jbeta segments was used. The CDR3 region of rearranged TCR beta genes was amplified from genomic DNA with a multiplex PCR assay. The amplified TCR beta libraries were sequenced on the Illumina HiSeq System as 87-base-pair reads. The published analysis was carried out like this. A later analysis counted about 80 million unique TCR beta chains across the 650 to 700 repertoires, and roughly 10 million of these chains were shared by at least two donors. To remove PCR and sequencing errors, raw reads were error-corrected and collapsed into unique sequences using a nearest-neighbor algorithm that merged closely related sequences. Alignment of CDR3 sequences to IMGT reference sequences was used to assign V, D and J gene segments. Each retained sequence needed at least a six-nucleotide match to both a V gene segment and a J gene segment. Rearrangements were classified as productive when the CDR3 lacked stop codons and remained in frame with V and J, and all other rearrangements were classified as non-productive. Following IMGT convention, CDR3 was defined as the stretch from the second conserved V-encoded cysteine up to the conserved J-encoded phenylalanine. Sequences without an unambiguous match to a single V gene segment were excluded from the earlier analysis of about 600 of the donors. In an earlier analysis of approximately 590 of the donors, a V segment was called functional when productive rearrangements were above 56.7%, and segregating when the standard deviation between donors exceeded 5%. To diagnose cytomegalovirus status from the catalog of TCR beta chain sequences, a statistical classification framework was built. V and J gene assignment, in a later analysis, came from comparing TCR nucleotide sequences with IMGT/GENE-DB human TR gene sequences. The TCRdist pipeline was used in a later analysis to assign CDR3 sequences and most-parsimonious VDJ recombination scenarios. In a later analysis, each TCR beta chain was defined by its CDR3 amino acid sequence together with its V-gene family, and reads lacking a unique V-gene family were excluded. To address suspected cross-contamination and a sequencing artifact, a later analysis removed around 600 highly shared, low-generation-probability nucleotide sequences. In a later analysis, a clonal expansion index for each public chain was calculated from normalized within-repertoire ranks of inferred template counts. In a later analysis, generation probabilities were computed using a VDJ recombination model fitted to out-of-frame rearrangements, and the results were checked against IGoR. A later analysis scored TCR-TCR, TCR-HLA and TCR-CMV co-occurrence with hypergeometric tests, applying a repertoire-size bias correction to TCR pairs. To estimate false discovery rates, a later analysis permuted the HLA or CMV assignments 20 times. A later analysis grouped co-occurring TCRs with DBSCAN, adding TCRdist sequence similarity when clustering within HLA-allele-positive subsets. For co-occurrence clustering, repertoires with fewer than 30,000 or more than 120,000 public chains were excluded, along with five repertoires with anomalous nucleotide sharing. This immuneACCESS table, as held by TCRdb, lists in-frame sequences with V and J called but not all clones. Of the missing ones, under half trace to an unresolved V gene in checked studies; the others have no known cause. The DNA was the basis for D and trimming; V, J and clone size are from that table. The table of this sample itemizes 150,000 to 200,000 clones. The ten largest clones represent about 6% of the sample.

The cohort consisted of 650 to 700 healthy bone marrow donors. At the time of sampling, every cohort member was nominally healthy, though immune exposures that went unrecorded were likely present. The donor tested CMV seronegative, placing the donor among the 350 or so seronegative members of the cohort. A peripheral blood sample was provided by each donor, and peripheral blood mononuclear cells were used for TCR beta sequencing. Genomic DNA was extracted from the blood cell samples with the Qiagen DNeasy Blood Extraction Kit. Overall study outcomes, separate from this receptor: The 87-base-pair reads could not distinguish some IMGT-functional V segments, including TRBV6-2 and TRBV6-3, so those segments were excluded. A group of highly shared sequence variants was considered likely to be a technical artifact of the sequencing pipeline. A later genetic analysis associated a missense DCLRE1C variant with V-gene and J-gene trimming of TCR beta chains, and an independent cohort replicated the association. While some public TCRs were present in many individuals, most TCR sequences turned up only very rarely across donors. A further reported finding was that TCR beta sequences accurately predicted the HLA-A and HLA-B alleles for most subjects in the first cohort. The classifier was reported to diagnose cytomegalovirus status with high specificity and sensitivity in both the original and validation cohorts. In this cohort, only TCR beta chains were sequenced, and detectable features were limited by the absence of alpha or paired-chain data. A few of the identified cytomegalovirus-associated TCR beta chains were confirmed in vitro to be specific for cytomegalovirus antigens. Strong co-occurrence of HLA alleles, especially DR and DQ, made assigning TCR associations to individual alleles difficult. Correlated functional status among segregating V segments might be attributable to linkage disequilibrium, but an unknown experimental factor could not be ruled out. In a later analysis, several top co-occurrence clusters were reported to appear linked to parvovirus B19, influenza, CMV and Epstein-Barr virus. For the cohort, immune exposure information was limited to CMV serostatus. The presence/absence analyses assumed that sequencing depth was roughly uniform across donors, and that assumption may not be true. A later analysis found that most CMV-associated TCR beta chains appeared HLA-restricted, with HLA associations seemingly driven largely by CMV exposure. Because some donors lacked HLA typing at each locus, the association tests relied only on the typed subset. According to a later analysis, TCR association rates differed among HLA loci, with DRB1 alleles showing the most associated TCRs and HLA-C alleles showing the fewest. Compared with equally common non-associated chains, HLA-associated TCR beta chains in a later analysis were more clonally expanded and had lower generation probabilities. In an earlier analysis of approximately 590 of the donors, most TCR beta V segments were observed in productive rearrangements about 90% or about 30% of the time, broadly matching IMGT annotations. The study listed approximately 150 TCR beta chains as associated with cytomegalovirus. According to a later genetic analysis, donors in an Asian-associated ancestry cluster had fewer N-insertions in productive TCRs than the approximately 690-donor mean. The earlier analysis of some 540 of the donors excluded some 15 rarely observed V segments, including chromosome 9 orphons, because counts were too low. In a later analysis, some 18,000 TCR beta sequences were associated with specific HLA alleles at a false discovery rate of 0.05. It was suggested by the authors that the approach could potentially be generalized to other disease states and immunological phenotypes.

This receptor was taken from a man aged 25-45 years in good health and CMV-seronegative. Input material: PBMCs. This chain joins TRBV7-2 to TRBJ2-7, and TRBD2 aligns with 9 junction nucleotides. The sequenced DNA is TGTGCCAGCAGCTTTGGGAATAGCGGGGGCTCCTACGAGCAGTACTTC. Its translation is CASSFGNSGGSYEQYF.